The 17 T cell receptor beta chains given below trace back to one sample, sequenced in a study of cytomegalovirus exposure and HLA in healthy donors. Method: immunoSEQ multiplex PCR; TCRdb's copy keeps in-frame clones and lacks some. The sample includes 150,000 or so clones, approximately 94% of them seen just once. Source material: PBMCs. The source is a man aged 18 to 35 in good health and CMV-seropositive.

This chain uses TRBV7-9 with TRBJ1-4; possible D gene TRBD1, 5 bases. The ends were cut back, 4 bases at V and 8 bases at J, with 17 bases in the middle. The length of the CDR3 is 15 residues. Germline V gene sequence: CDR1 SEHNR, CDR2 FQNEAQ (reference sequence). The CDR3 spells CASSSSGGIDEKLFF. The CDR3 DNA follows: TGTGCCAGCAGCTCGTCCGGGGGGATTGACGAAAAACTGTTTTTT.

J is TRBJ2-3 and V is TRBV15; a weak D match, TRBD2 (6 bases). V was cut by 2 bases and J by 4 bases, with 22 bases left in between. The CDR3 is made up of 18 amino acids. The germline gives CDR1 LNHNV, CDR2 YYDKDF (reference sequence). The CDR3: CATSRLHPGIGSSDTQYF. As DNA, the CDR3 is TGTGCCACCAGCAGACTTCATCCGGGTATCGGGAGTTCAGATACGCAGTATTTT.

The chain couples TRBV5-1 to TRBJ1-1; D is perhaps TRBD1 (6 bases). V was clipped by 4 bases and J by 3 bases, with 13 bases between them. CDR1 is SGHRS, CDR2 YFSETQ, per germline. The CDR3 has 14 residues. The CDR3 loop is CASSTWTVDTEAFF. The CDR3 coding sequence is TGCGCCAGCAGCACCTGGACAGTTGACACTGAAGCTTTCTTT.

The chain couples TRBV2 to TRBJ2-2; 7 nucleotides match TRBD2. The CDR3 runs 13 residues. The V and J ends lost 6 bases and 6 bases, in that order; junction bases with no gene match: 4. CDR1 is SNHLY and CDR2 is FYNNEI in the germline V gene. The CDR3: CASRREGSGELFF. The CDR3, as DNA: TGTGCCAGCAGGAGGGAGGGGTCCGGGGAGCTGTTTTTT.

This clone was observed once. V gene TRBV11-2 combines with J gene TRBJ1-4; D is unclear. V dropped 4 bases and J dropped 8 bases, with 8 bases sitting between them. Germline CDR1 and CDR2: SGHAT and FQNNGV. The CDR3 extends over 12 amino acids. This CDR3 reads CASSSLGEKLFF. DNA of the CDR3: TGTGCCAGCAGCTCCCTCGGGGAAAAACTGTTTTTT.

The chain joins TRBV2 to TRBJ1-5; tentatively, D is TRBD1 (5 bases). This CDR3 contains 15 residues. Germline CDR1 reads SNHLY; CDR2 reads FYNNEI. The V end lost 2 bases, the J end lost 5 bases, and 13 bases lay between the germline ends. The CDR3 loop is CASSELGQGYQPQHF. The CDR3 region has the DNA TGTGCCAGCAGTGAACTGGGCCAGGGATATCAGCCCCAGCATTTT. The entire variable domain, with the rest obtained from reference TRBV2 and TRBJ1-5, is as follows: EPEVTQTPSHQVTQMGQEVILRCVPISNHLYFYWYRQILGQKVEFLVSFYNNEISEKSEIFDDQFSVERPDGSNFTLKIRSTKLEDSAMYFCASSELGQGYQPQHFGDGTRLSIL.

The chain employs TRBV5-1 and TRBJ2-5, with TRBD2 matching 9 bases. J was trimmed by 0 bases and V by 0 bases; bases with no gene match: 3. The germline CDR1 and CDR2 sequences are SGHRS and YFSETQ. The CDR3 has 16 residues. Here the CDR3 reads CASSLGPSGNQETQYF. CDR3 nucleotide sequence: TGCGCCAGCAGCTTGGGGCCTAGCGGGAACCAAGAGACCCAGTACTTC.

The genes are TRBV30 and TRBJ2-7; D is possibly TRBD1 (5 bases). The V gene's germline CDR1 is GTSNPN and CDR2 SVGIG (reference sequence). V gave up 0 bases and J gave up 6 bases, with 12 bases separating them. The CDR3 has 13 residues. CDR3 in amino acids: CAWSVGSRVEQYF. CDR3 sequence (DNA): TGTGCCTGGAGTGTAGGTAGCAGGGTCGAGCAGTACTTC.

The CDR3 bases are TGTGCCATCAGTGAGGACAGATTCTACTATGGCTACACCTTC. Translation: CAISEDRFYYGYTF. The chain uses TRBV10-3 and TRBJ1-2, with D perhaps matching TRBD1 (5 bases). The CDR3 is 14 residues long. CDR1 and CDR2 (germline): ENHRY, SYGVKD. V lost 2 bases and J lost 3, with 10 bases in between.

The V call is TRBV25-1, the J call TRBJ1-4, with TRBD1 matching over 9 bases. J was trimmed by 8 bases and V by 5 bases; bases with no gene match: 12. This CDR3 has 16 amino acids. Germline values: CDR1 MGHDK, CDR2 SYGVNS. This chain's CDR3 is CASSTIRGTGREKLFF. The CDR3 DNA is TGTGCCAGCAGTACCATACGTGGGACAGGGAGGGAAAAACTGTTTTTT.

The chain joins TRBV15 to TRBJ2-1; D gene unclear. This CDR3 is built from 13 residues. The germline gives CDR1 LNHNV, CDR2 YYDKDF (reference sequence). V lost 0 bases and J lost 15, with 15 bases in between. In DNA, the CDR3 is TGTGCCACCAGCAGAGATAAGGCGGCTCCCCGGTTCTTC. This codes for CATSRDKAAPRFF.

This clone is a singleton in its sample. This rearrangement joins TRBV9 to TRBJ1-1; TRBD1 is a possible D gene (6 bases). Germline assignment: CDR1 SGDLS and CDR2 YYNGEE. This CDR3 comprises 14 residues. V lost 0 bases and J lost 0, with 6 bases in between. The CDR3 sequence: CASSVAGVNTEAFF. The DNA for the CDR3 is TGTGCCAGCAGCGTAGCAGGGGTGAACACTGAAGCTTTCTTT.

CDR3 in DNA: TGCGCCAGCAGCGGCAGGGGGCGGGAGGAGACCCAGTACTTC. This encodes CASSGRGREETQYF. The chain links TRBV5-1 to TRBJ2-5, with D possibly TRBD1 on 8 matching bases. The ends were cut back, 4 bases at V and 5 bases at J, with 15 bases in the middle. This CDR3 has 14 residues. Germline values: CDR1 SGHRS, CDR2 YFSETQ.

The chain carries TRBV6-6 and TRBJ1-2; weak D call: TRBD1 (5 bases). Germline CDR1 is MNHNY and CDR2 is SVGAGI (reference sequence). V lost 0 bases to trimming and J lost 4 bases, with 12 bases between them. The CDR3 consists of 15 residues. The CDR3: CASSYSNRPSYGYTF. The CDR3 region has the DNA TGTGCCAGCAGTTACTCGAACAGGCCCAGCTATGGCTACACCTTC.

Only one count was recorded for this clone. This chain links TRBV25-1 with TRBJ1-1, with a possible D match to TRBD1 (5 bases). The V gene lost 6 bases and the J gene lost 4 bases, with 15 bases spanning the gap. Germline assignment: CDR1 MGHDK and CDR2 SYGVNS. The CDR3 is made up of 14 amino acids. The CDR3 coding sequence is TGTGCCAGCAGCGATGCAGGGTTCGGCACTGAAGCTTTCTTT. This gives the protein CASSDAGFGTEAFF.

This chain links TRBV5-1 with TRBJ2-7, with 8 bases lining up with TRBD1. This CDR3 region has 12 residues. V was pared by 5 bases and J by 6 bases, with 4 bases of the junction left unmatched. CDR1 and CDR2 from the germline V gene are SGHRS and YFSETQ. Here the CDR3 DNA reads TGCGCCAGCAGTCCGACAGGGGCCGAGCAGTACTTC. Its translation: CASSPTGAEQYF.

This chain connects TRBV4-2 to TRBJ2-1; 7 bases fit TRBD2. Germline V gene data show CDR1 as LGHNA and CDR2 as YNFKEQ. Trimming removed 1 base from V and 3 bases from J; junction bases left unmatched: 3. This CDR3 is built from 15 residues. This chain's CDR3 is CASSQGGGDYNEQFF. CDR3 in DNA: TGTGCCAGCAGCCAAGGGGGAGGGGACTACAATGAGCAGTTCTTC.